These 9 T cell receptor beta chains share one sample of origin, sequenced in a study of identifying expanded T cells in peripheral blood. Generated by immunoSEQ multiplex PCR, the TCRdb table keeps only in-frame clones and is missing some. The top ten clones hold around 3.5% of a sample with roughly 61,000 clones, approximately 89% of them seen once. The sequenced sample consisted of blood. The receptor source for this set is a person aged 18 to 75 in good health.

The rearrangement links TRBV10-3 to TRBJ1-3; D gene unclear. The germline CDR1 and CDR2 sequences are ENHRY and SYGVKD. Trimming took 3 bases from V and 1 from J, leaving 7 bases between them. The CDR3 extends over 14 amino acids. The CDR3, as DNA: TGTGCCATCAGTGACGCGAGATCTGGAAACACCATATATTTT. Translating gives CAISDARSGNTIYF.

The V gene is TRBV29-1, the J gene TRBJ1-2; TRBD1 might be the D (6 bases). The CDR3 contains 14 residues. Germline assignment: CDR1 SQVTM and CDR2 ANQGSEA. V dropped 3 bases and J dropped 0 bases, with 11 bases sitting between them. The CDR3 coding sequence is TGCAGCGTTGACACAGGGCAAGCTAACTATGGCTACACCTTC. Protein sequence: CSVDTGQANYGYTF.

The CDR3 loop reads CASRPRTARGTEAFF. The CDR3 DNA reads TGTGCCAGCAGGCCACGGACGGCCAGGGGGACTGAAGCTTTCTTT. The chain links TRBV28 to TRBJ1-1; 7 bases match TRBD1. With 6 bases clipped from V and 5 bases from J, the junction kept 12 bases outside the gene matches. Germline V gene data show CDR1 as MDHEN and CDR2 as SYDVKM. CDR3 length: 15 amino acids.

This chain joins TRBV4-3 and TRBJ2-2; D is possibly TRBD2 (6 bases). The CDR3 spans 16 residues. Germline lookup yields CDR1 LGHNA and CDR2 YSLEER. V lost 5 bases and J lost 2, with 15 bases in between. The CDR3 coding sequence is TGCGCCAGCAGCTTCGGACTACGAGCCAACACCGGGGAGCTGTTTTTT. Protein sequence: CASSFGLRANTGELFF.

The rearrangement joins TRBV1 to TRBJ2-2. TRBV1 has pseudogene status. This CDR3 is built from 16 residues. The CDR3 region has the DNA TGCACCAGCAGCCAAGTCGTATCCCATAACACCGGGGAGCTGTTTTTT. It is translated as CTSSQVVSHNTGELFF.

This chain links TRBV2 with TRBJ2-1; D not resolved. V dropped 8 bases and J dropped 7 bases, with 18 bases sitting between them. CDR1 is SNHLY and CDR2 is FYNNEI in the germline V gene. CDR3 length equals 14 residues. CDR3 sequence: CASRSPDARNEQFF. The CDR3 bases are TGTGCCAGCCGGTCGCCAGACGCCCGGAATGAGCAGTTCTTC.

This chain joins TRBV5-6 and TRBJ1-5, with TRBD1 matching 7 bases. There are 14 residues in the CDR3. Germline CDR1 is SGHDT and CDR2 is YYEEEE. The V gene end was trimmed by 4 bases and the J gene end by 8 bases; junction bases not matched to a gene: 9. CDR3 region: CASSTDRAYEPQHF. The DNA of the CDR3 is TGTGCCAGCAGCACAGACAGGGCCTACGAGCCCCAGCATTTT.

This rearrangement joins TRBV5-6 to TRBJ2-3; 8 bases match TRBD1. Losses at the gene ends were 0 bases for V and 3 bases for J; bases not matched to a gene: 3. Germline CDR1 and CDR2: SGHDT and YYEEEE. The CDR3 loop spans 15 amino acids. CDR3 bases: TGTGCCAGCAGCTTGGGACAGGGGTGGACAGATACGCAGTATTTT. As protein: CASSLGQGWTDTQYF.

The chain joins TRBV4-1 to TRBJ2-3, with D possibly called TRBD1 or TRBD2 (6 bases each). Germline V gene sequence: CDR1 MGHRA, CDR2 YSYEKL. Trimming took 0 bases from V and 4 from J, leaving 14 bases between them. This CDR3 has 16 residues. The CDR3 DNA is TGCGCCAGCAGCCAAGATCCCGGGGGCGGGGCAGATACGCAGTATTTT. Translated: CASSQDPGGGADTQYF.